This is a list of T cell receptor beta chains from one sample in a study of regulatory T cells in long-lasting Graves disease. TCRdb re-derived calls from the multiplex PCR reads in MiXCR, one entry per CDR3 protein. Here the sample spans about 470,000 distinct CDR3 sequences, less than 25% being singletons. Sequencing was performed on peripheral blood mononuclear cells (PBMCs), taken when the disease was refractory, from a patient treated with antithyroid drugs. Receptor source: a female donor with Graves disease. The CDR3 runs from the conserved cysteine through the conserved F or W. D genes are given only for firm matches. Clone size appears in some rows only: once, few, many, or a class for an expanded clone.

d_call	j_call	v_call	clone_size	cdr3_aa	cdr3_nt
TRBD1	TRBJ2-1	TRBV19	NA	CASSIGTGVNEQFF	TGTGCCAGTAGTATCGGGACAGGGGTCAATGAGCAGTTCTTC
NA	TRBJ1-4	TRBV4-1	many	CASSQLGTTNEKLFF	TGCGCCAGCAGCCAGTTAGGCACAACTAATGAAAAACTGTTTTTT
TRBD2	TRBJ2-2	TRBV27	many	CASSLEFREGQAGELFF	TGTGCCAGCAGTTTAGAATTCCGGGAGGGCCAAGCGGGGGAGCTGTTTTTT
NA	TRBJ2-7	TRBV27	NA	CASSSRGGPVFEQYF	TGTGCCAGCAGTTCCCGGGGAGGCCCGGTCTTCGAGCAGTACTTC
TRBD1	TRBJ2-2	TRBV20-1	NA	CSARFRGLKTGELFF	TGCAGTGCTAGATTCAGGGGGCTGAAGACCGGGGAGCTGTTTTTT
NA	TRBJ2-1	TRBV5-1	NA	CASSTETGREQFF	TGCGCCAGCAGCACGGAGACAGGCCGAGAGCAGTTCTTC
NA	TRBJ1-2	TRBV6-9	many	CASSYSTETYYGYTF	TGTGCCAGCAGTTACTCTACGGAGACATACTATGGCTACACCTTC
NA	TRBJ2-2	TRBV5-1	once	CASRKESGVGGELFF	TGCGCCAGCAGAAAGGAGTCAGGTGTTGGCGGGGAGCTGTTTTTT
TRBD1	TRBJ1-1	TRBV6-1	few	CASSRDSENTEAFF	TGTGCCAGCAGTCGGGACAGCGAGAACACTGAAGCTTTCTTT
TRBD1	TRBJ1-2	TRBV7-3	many	CASSRTGADGYTF	TGTGCCAGCAGCCGGACAGGGGCCGATGGCTACACCTTC
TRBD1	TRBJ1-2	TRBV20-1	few	CSALTQGAISYGYTF	TGCAGTGCTTTGACCCAGGGGGCGATTAGCTATGGCTACACCTTC
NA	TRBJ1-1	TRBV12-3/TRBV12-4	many	CASSSGDFFETEAFF	TGTGCCAGCAGTTCAGGGGACTTTTTTGAGACTGAAGCTTTCTTT
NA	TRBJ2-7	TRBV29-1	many	CSVEDGTYEQYF	TGCAGCGTTGAGGACGGGACCTACGAGCAGTACTTC
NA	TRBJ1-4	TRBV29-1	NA	CSVETAMGNEKLFF	TGCAGCGTTGAAACAGCCATGGGGAATGAAAAACTGTTTTTT
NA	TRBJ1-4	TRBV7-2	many	CASSLVDGKLFF	TGTGCCAGCAGCTTAGTTGACGGAAAACTGTTTTTT
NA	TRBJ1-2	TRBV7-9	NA	CASSTPGGFWGYTF	TGTGCCAGCAGCACCCCAGGAGGTTTCTGGGGCTACACCTTC
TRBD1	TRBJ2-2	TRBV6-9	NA	CASSFQSGQQDTGELFF	TGTGCCAGCAGTTTCCAGTCGGGACAGCAAGACACCGGGGAGCTGTTTTTT
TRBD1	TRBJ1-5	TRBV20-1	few	CSAGDRDQPQHF	TGCAGTGCTGGGGACAGGGATCAGCCCCAGCATTTT
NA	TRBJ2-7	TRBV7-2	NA	CVSSLNYEQYF	TGTGTCAGCAGCCTAAATTACGAGCAGTACTTC
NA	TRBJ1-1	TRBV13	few	CASSLWAGALKTEAFF	TGTGCCAGCAGCTTATGGGCCGGGGCCCTTAAGACTGAAGCTTTCTTT
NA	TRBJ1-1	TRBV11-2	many	CASSWKRATEAFF	TGTGCCAGCAGTTGGAAAAGGGCCACTGAAGCTTTCTTT
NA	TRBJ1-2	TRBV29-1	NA	CSVEDSGYGYTF	TGCAGCGTTGAAGATTCGGGCTATGGCTACACCTTC
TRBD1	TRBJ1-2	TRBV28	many	CASSPLGQFNYGYTF	TGTGCCAGCAGTCCCCTGGGACAGTTTAACTATGGCTACACCTTC
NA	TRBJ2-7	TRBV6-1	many	CASSQEGVGQYF	TGTGCCAGCAGCCAGGAGGGGGTTGGGCAGTACTTC
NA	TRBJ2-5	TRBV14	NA	CASSHSVDGPQETQYF	TGTGCCAGCAGCCATTCGGTGGATGGCCCCCAAGAGACCCAGTACTTC
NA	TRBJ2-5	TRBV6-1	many	CASSGRAGTQYF	TGTGCCAGCAGTGGACGGGCCGGGACCCAGTACTTC
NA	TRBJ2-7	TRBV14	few	CASSQVGVGISQYF	TGTGCCAGCAGCCAAGTAGGGGTCGGGATTTCGCAGTACTTC
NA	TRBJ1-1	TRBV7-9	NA	CASSPGPYPETEAFF	TGTGCCAGCAGTCCAGGACCCTACCCGGAGACTGAAGCTTTCTTT
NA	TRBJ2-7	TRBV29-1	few	CSVEGSAMSPYEQYF	TGCAGCGTTGAGGGGAGTGCCATGTCTCCCTACGAGCAGTACTTC
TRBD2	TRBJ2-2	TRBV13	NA	CASSPASGNGIGELFF	TGTGCCAGCAGCCCCGCTAGCGGGAATGGTATCGGGGAGCTGTTTTTT
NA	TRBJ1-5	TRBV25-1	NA	CASTPSRQPQHF	TGTGCCAGCACTCCTAGCCGACAGCCCCAGCATTTT
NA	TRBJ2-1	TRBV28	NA	CASSLLVGAGNEQFF	TGTGCCAGCAGTTTATTGGTGGGGGCGGGGAATGAGCAGTTCTTC
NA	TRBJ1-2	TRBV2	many	CASSVRGSYTF	TGTGCCAGCAGCGTACGCGGGAGCTACACCTTC
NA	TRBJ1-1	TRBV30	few	CAWSAWGGRGSTEAFF	TGTGCCTGGAGTGCGTGGGGGGGGCGGGGGTCCACTGAAGCTTTCTTT
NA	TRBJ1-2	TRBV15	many	CATSREGGDGYGYTF	TGTGCCACCAGCAGAGAAGGGGGAGATGGCTATGGCTACACCTTC
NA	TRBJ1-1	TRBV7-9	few	CASSLSGLQPEAFF	TGTGCCAGCAGCTTATCAGGTTTGCAGCCTGAAGCTTTCTTT
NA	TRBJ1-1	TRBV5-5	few	CASSQITGSEAFF	TGTGCCAGCAGCCAAATCACAGGGTCTGAAGCTTTCTTT
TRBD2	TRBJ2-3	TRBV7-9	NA	CASTFSGSGDTQYF	TGTGCCAGCACCTTTAGCGGGAGTGGAGATACGCAGTATTTT
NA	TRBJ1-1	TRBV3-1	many	CASADGNTEAFF	TGTGCCAGTGCCGACGGGAACACTGAAGCTTTCTTT
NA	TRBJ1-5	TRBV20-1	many	CSARDPENQPQHF	TGCAGTGCTAGAGATCCGGAAAATCAGCCCCAGCATTTT
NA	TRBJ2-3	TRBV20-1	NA	CSAPPVGSDTQYF	TGCAGTGCTCCTCCCGTGGGCTCAGATACGCAGTATTTT
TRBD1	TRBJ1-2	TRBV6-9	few	CASSSPTGNLGYTF	TGTGCCAGCAGTTCTCCGACAGGGAACCTTGGCTACACCTTC